Each of the 11 T cell receptor beta chains below was sequenced from the same sample in a study of blood T cells in healthy people across ages. Then a second PCR, running about 6 to 11 cycles, was carried out with a sample-barcoded 5' primer and a J-beta primer mix. One entry per CDR3 protein, called by TCRdb with MiXCR from the 5' RACE reads. The profile shows approximately 900,000 distinct CDR3 sequences, under 50% of them singletons. Sample: blood. These receptors all come from a man aged 30 to 39 in good health.

The chain combines TRBV7-2 with TRBJ2-1; 9 positions agree with TRBD2. CDR3 length equals 15 residues. Losses at the gene ends were 1 base for V and 10 bases for J; bases not matched to a gene: 8. CDR1 is SGHTA and CDR2 is FQGNSA in the germline V gene. CDR3 amino acids: CASSLGAGGSYEQFF. The CDR3 DNA reads TGTGCCAGCAGCTTAGGAGCGGGGGGATCCTACGAGCAGTTCTTC.

The chain has TRBV24-1 and TRBJ2-7; no clear D gene. V was trimmed by 4 bases and J by 4 bases, leaving 7 bases between them. This CDR3 has 12 amino acids. Germline CDR1 reads KGHDR; CDR2 reads SFDVKD. In DNA, the CDR3 is TGTGCCACCAGTGAATTGGGATACGAGCAGTACTTC. This encodes CATSELGYEQYF.

The rearrangement joins TRBV5-1 to TRBJ1-2, with TRBD1 identical over 8 bases. V dropped 4 bases and J dropped 3; count of bases not matched to a gene: 8. There are 15 residues in the CDR3. Per the germline V gene, CDR1 is SGHRS and CDR2 is YFSETQ. CDR3 DNA: TGCGCCAGCAGCCGGACAGGGAATTCGGACTATGGCTACACCTTC. It encodes CASSRTGNSDYGYTF.

The chain couples TRBV9 to TRBJ2-3, with 12 bases identical to TRBD2. V was clipped by 2 bases and J by 4 bases; unmatched bases: 8. Germline assignment: CDR1 SGDLS and CDR2 YYNGEE. The CDR3 length is 17 residues. CDR3 DNA sequence: TGTGCCAGCAGCGTCCCTAGCGGGGGGGTCGGTGCAGATACGCAGTATTTT. Protein sequence: CASSVPSGGVGADTQYF. Supplemented by reference TRBV9 and TRBJ2-3, the full variable domain reads DSGVTQTPKHLITATGQRVTLRCSPRSGDLSVYWYQQSLDQGLQFLIQYYNGEERAKGNILERFSAQQFPDLHSELNLSSLELGDSALYFCASSVPSGGVGADTQYFGPGTRLTVL.

The chain couples TRBV20-1 to TRBJ1-5, with 8 bases lining up with TRBD1. V lost 6 bases to trimming and J lost 5 bases; unmatched junction nucleotides: 15. Germline V gives CDR1 DFQATT, CDR2 SNEGSKA (reference sequence). CDR3 length: 16 residues. The CDR3 loop is CSAKRDNRTGYQPQHF. The CDR3 DNA sequence: TGCAGTGCCAAGCGAGACAATAGGACAGGGTATCAGCCCCAGCATTTT.

This clonotype came up many times. The rearrangement joins TRBV3-1 to TRBJ2-1; unclear D gene. CDR3 length equals 16 residues. Looked up from germline, CDR1 is LGHDT and CDR2 is YNNKEL (reference sequence). Trimming shortened V by 1 base and J by 3 bases, and 13 bases separated the two germline ends. This CDR3 is CASSQGSTDIYNEQFF. CDR3 in DNA: TGTGCCAGCAGCCAAGGCAGCACCGACATCTACAATGAGCAGTTCTTC.

This clonotype was observed a handful of times. The chain couples TRBV6-5 to TRBJ2-7; D possibly uses TRBD1 or TRBD2 (6 bases each). Germline CDR1 reads MNHEY; CDR2 reads SVGAGI. V dropped 4 bases and J dropped 2 bases, with 18 bases sitting between them. The CDR3 extends over 16 amino acids. DNA of the CDR3: TGTGCCAGCAGTTTTCAGACAACGGGGGCCCCCTACGAGCAGTACTTC. Amino acid sequence: CASSFQTTGAPYEQYF.

The chain couples TRBV7-8 to TRBJ2-3, with TRBD2 identical over 11 bases. The CDR3 covers 16 residues. The V gene end was trimmed by 5 bases and the J gene end by 4 bases; junction bases not matched to a gene: 8. From germline, CDR1 is SGHVS and CDR2 FQNEAQ. The CDR3 bases are TGTGCCAGCAGCCCAGGACTAGCGGGTTTTTCAGATACGCAGTATTTT. It translates to CASSPGLAGFSDTQYF. The complete variable domain, with remaining parts taken from reference TRBV7-8 and TRBJ2-3, reads GAGVSQSPRYKVAKRGQDVALRCDPISGHVSLFWYQQALGQGPEFLTYFQNEAQLDKSGLPSDRFFAERPEGSVSTLKIQRTQQEDSAVYLCASSPGLAGFSDTQYFGPGTRLTVL.

CDR3 region: CASSQDFRQGLHEQYF. The CDR3 DNA follows: TGTGCCAGCAGCCAAGATTTTCGGCAGGGCTTGCACGAGCAGTACTTC. The chain uses TRBV4-2 and TRBJ2-7; maybe TRBD1 (5 bases). The CDR3 is 16 amino acids. Trimming pared 0 bases from V and 5 bases from J, leaving 17 bases between. Germline CDR1 is LGHNA and CDR2 is YNFKEQ.

This clonotype was seen only a few times. The V gene is TRBV7-3, the J gene TRBJ2-1; 13 positions agree with TRBD2. V lost 5 bases and J lost 9; bases outside the gene matches: 7. The germline CDR1 and CDR2 sequences are SGHTA and FQGTGA. This CDR3 is 15 amino acids long. CDR3 bases: TGTGCCAGCAGCCCCGGGACTAGCGGGGTGTGTGAGCAGTTCTTC. The encoded protein is CASSPGTSGVCEQFF.

This clonotype showed up just a few times. The chain carries TRBV7-8 and TRBJ2-7; no definite D call. Looked up from germline, CDR1 is SGHVS and CDR2 is FQNEAQ. Trimming took 5 bases from V and 2 from J, leaving 13 bases between them. This CDR3 region has 14 residues. The CDR3 DNA sequence: TGTGCCAGCAGCCCGACGTTTCAGACCTACGAGCAGTACTTC. It codes for CASSPTFQTYEQYF.